A single T cell receptor (beta chain) is shown here with its context. The antigen is undetermined. This sample is part of a study of cytomegalovirus exposure and HLA in healthy donors. CDR1 and CDR2 from the germline V gene are SNHLY and FYNNEI. The CDR3 loop spans 13 amino acids. Study-wide points: Cytomegalovirus-associated status was assigned to approximately 160 TCR beta chains. In a later analysis, a missense DCLRE1C variant was linked to TCR beta V- and J-gene trimming.

PCR primers comprised 60 Vbeta and 13 Jbeta primers. Generated by immunoSEQ multiplex PCR, the TCRdb table keeps only in-frame clones and is missing some. The data show 120,000 or so clones, roughly 82% seen once. The sequencing input was PBMCs. This sequence joins TRBV2 and TRBJ2-5; no reliable D call. The J call is in doubt because the DNA end fits TRBJ2-7 better. The receptor comes from a woman in her late teens or twenties in good health and CMV-seronegative. The CDR3, as DNA: TGTGCCAGCCAGGAATCGAATCTCTACGAGCAGTACTTC. Its translation: CASQESNLYEQYF.